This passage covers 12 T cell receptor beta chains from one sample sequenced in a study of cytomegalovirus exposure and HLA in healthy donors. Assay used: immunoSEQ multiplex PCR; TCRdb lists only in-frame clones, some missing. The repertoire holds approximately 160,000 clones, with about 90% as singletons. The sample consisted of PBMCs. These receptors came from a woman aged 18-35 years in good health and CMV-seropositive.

The CDR3 region is CATSPGLDYNEQFF. In DNA form, the CDR3 reads TGTGCCACCTCACCGGGACTAGACTACAATGAGCAGTTCTTC. The chain couples TRBV10-3 to TRBJ2-1; 8 bases are shared with TRBD2. Germline V gene data show CDR1 as ENHRY and CDR2 as SYGVKD. J was trimmed by 3 bases and V by 10 bases; bases with no gene match: 8. This CDR3 is built from 14 residues.

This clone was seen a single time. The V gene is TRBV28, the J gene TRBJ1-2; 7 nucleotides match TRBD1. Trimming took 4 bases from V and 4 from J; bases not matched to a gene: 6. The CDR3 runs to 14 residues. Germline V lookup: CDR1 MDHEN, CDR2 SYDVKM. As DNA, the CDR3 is TGTGCCAGCAGTTCCGACAGGGAAGGCTATGGCTACACCTTC. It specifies CASSSDREGYGYTF.

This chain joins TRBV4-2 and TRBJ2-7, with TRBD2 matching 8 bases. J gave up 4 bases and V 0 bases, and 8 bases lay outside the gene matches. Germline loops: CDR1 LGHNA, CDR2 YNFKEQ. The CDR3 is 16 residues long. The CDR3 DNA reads TGTGCCAGCAGCCAAGAAGCAGCGGGGGTTCAATACGAGCAGTACTTC. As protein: CASSQEAAGVQYEQYF.

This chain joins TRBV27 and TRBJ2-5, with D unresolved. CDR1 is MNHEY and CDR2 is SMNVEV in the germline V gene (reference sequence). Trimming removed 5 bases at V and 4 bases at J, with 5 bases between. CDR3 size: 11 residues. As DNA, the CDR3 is TGTGCCAGCAGTATCTCAGAGACCCAGTACTTC. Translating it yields CASSISETQYF.

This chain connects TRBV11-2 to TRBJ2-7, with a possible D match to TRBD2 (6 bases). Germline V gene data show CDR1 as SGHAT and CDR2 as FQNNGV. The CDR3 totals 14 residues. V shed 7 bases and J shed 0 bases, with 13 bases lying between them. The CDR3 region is CASKAGPFSYEQYF. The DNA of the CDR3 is TGTGCCAGCAAGGCGGGACCATTCTCCTACGAGCAGTACTTC.

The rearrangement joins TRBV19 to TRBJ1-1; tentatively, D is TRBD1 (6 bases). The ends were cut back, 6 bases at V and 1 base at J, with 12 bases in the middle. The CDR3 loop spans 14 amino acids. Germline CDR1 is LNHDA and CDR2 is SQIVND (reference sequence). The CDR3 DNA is TGTGCCAGTAGGAACGGACAGTGGAACACTGAAGCTTTCTTT. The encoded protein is CASRNGQWNTEAFF.

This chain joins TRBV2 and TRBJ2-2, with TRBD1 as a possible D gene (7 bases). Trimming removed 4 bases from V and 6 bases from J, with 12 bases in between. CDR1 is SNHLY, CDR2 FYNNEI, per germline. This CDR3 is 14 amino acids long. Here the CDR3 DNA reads TGTGCCAGCAGTGGAAGCAGGGGGGCCGGGGAGCTGTTTTTT. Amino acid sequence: CASSGSRGAGELFF.

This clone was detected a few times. This CDR3 reads CASSLGQGKPQHF. The CDR3 nucleotides read TGCGCCAGCAGCTTGGGACAGGGTAAGCCCCAGCATTTT. V usage is TRBV5-1 and J usage is TRBJ1-5, with TRBD1 matching 7 bases. The CDR3 consists of 13 residues. The germline V gene encodes CDR1 SGHRS and CDR2 YFSETQ. V lost 0 bases to trimming and J lost 8 bases; unmatched junction nucleotides: 2.

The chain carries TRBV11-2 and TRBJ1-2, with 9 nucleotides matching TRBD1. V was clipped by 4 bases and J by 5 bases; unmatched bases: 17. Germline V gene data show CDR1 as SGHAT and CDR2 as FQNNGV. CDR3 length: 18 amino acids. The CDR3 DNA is TGTGCCAGCAGCTGGCTTATAACTCCGGGACAGGGAAGATATGGCTACACCTTC. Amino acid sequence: CASSWLITPGQGRYGYTF.

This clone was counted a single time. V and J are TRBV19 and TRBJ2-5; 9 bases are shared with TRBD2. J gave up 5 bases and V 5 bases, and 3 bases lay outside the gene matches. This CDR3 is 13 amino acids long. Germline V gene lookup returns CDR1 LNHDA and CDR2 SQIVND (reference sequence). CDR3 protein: CASSAGGGETQYF. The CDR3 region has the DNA TGTGCCAGTAGTGCGGGAGGGGGGGAGACCCAGTACTTC. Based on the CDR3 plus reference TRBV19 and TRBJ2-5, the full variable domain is DGGITQSPKYLFRKEGQNVTLSCEQNLNHDAMYWYRQDPGQGLRLIYYSQIVNDFQKGDIAEGYSVSREKKESFPLTVTSAQKNPTAFYLCASSAGGGETQYFGPGTRLLVL.

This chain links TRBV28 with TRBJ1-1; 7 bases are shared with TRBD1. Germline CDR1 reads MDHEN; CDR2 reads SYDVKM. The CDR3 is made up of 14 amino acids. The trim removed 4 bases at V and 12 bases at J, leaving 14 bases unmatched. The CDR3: CASSSVESGGRTFF. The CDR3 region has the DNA TGTGCCAGCAGTTCCGTGGAGTCAGGGGGGAGGACTTTCTTT.

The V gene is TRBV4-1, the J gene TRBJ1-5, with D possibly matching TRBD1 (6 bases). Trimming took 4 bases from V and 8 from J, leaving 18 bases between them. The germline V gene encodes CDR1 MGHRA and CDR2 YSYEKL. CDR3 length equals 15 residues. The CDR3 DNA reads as TGCGCCAGCAGCCTTAACTCAGGGGTTTTAAAGCCCCAGCATTTT. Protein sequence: CASSLNSGVLKPQHF.